This T cell receptor (beta chain) was recorded in a study of Ad26.COV2.S vaccination and SARS-CoV-2 variants. Treatment described: around 19 received Ad26.COV2.S at low or high dose, single or two shots; roughly five received placebo; per-sample allocation not given. Day 63 after the first injection of vaccine or placebo was the sampling time. TCRdb's copy holds only in-frame clones and misses some; the assay was immunoSEQ multiplex PCR. Here the sample spans fewer than 500,000 clones, roughly 87% being singletons. CDR3 length equals 13 residues. CDR1 and CDR2 from the germline V gene are LNHDA and SQIVND (reference sequence). Trimming shortened V by 5 bases and J by 4 bases, and 11 bases separated the two germline ends. In this sample, this clone turned up a few times. Antigen: not known. Notes on the study in general: Spike-specific TCR breadth ran higher among vaccine recipients than placebo recipients.

The chain links TRBV19 to TRBJ1-1; D is possibly TRBD1 (5 bases). The clonotype was recovered from a person aged 18-60 years who received the Ad26.COV2.S COVID-19 vaccine or a placebo. The specimen was peripheral blood, collected in a trial of Ad26.COV2.S vaccine versus placebo. Written as DNA, the CDR3 is TGTGCCAGTAGTCGAGGGGCCATCACTGAAGCTTTCTTT. Translating gives CASSRGAITEAFF.